This entry lists 7 T cell receptor beta chains sequenced from one sample in a study of T cell responses to AZD1222 COVID-19 vaccine. The data were produced by immunoSEQ multiplex PCR, yet TCRdb's version contains in-frame clones alone and is incomplete. The profile shows around 200,000 clones, 80% to 90% of them singletons. The sample consisted of peripheral blood, taken on day 0 of AZD1222 vaccination. The receptors originated from an adult in good health.

J is TRBJ1-5 and V is TRBV30; D possibly corresponds to TRBD1 (5 bases). CDR1 is GTSNPN, CDR2 SVGIG, per germline (reference sequence). The length of the CDR3 is 15 residues. V was pared by 4 bases and J by 7 bases, with 20 bases between. The CDR3 sequence: CAWTPRGRPGQPQHF. For the CDR3, the DNA is TGTGCCTGGACACCTAGGGGCAGGCCAGGGCAGCCCCAGCATTTT.

In nucleotides, the CDR3 is TGTGCCAGCTCACCAAAGGAAGGTGGTGAAGCTTTCTTT. It codes for CASSPKEGGEAFF. The chain combines TRBV18 with TRBJ1-1; D is unresolved. This CDR3 region has 13 residues. CDR1 is KGHSH, CDR2 LQKENI, per germline. V gave up 2 bases and J gave up 7 bases, with 11 bases separating them.

The V call is TRBV28, the J call TRBJ2-1; 10 positions agree with TRBD2. Germline assignment: CDR1 MDHEN and CDR2 SYDVKM. The junction had 12 bases not matched to a gene; V was cut back by 5 bases and J by 2 bases. This CDR3 has 18 residues. The CDR3 loop is CASSTLAGAKPTYNEQFF. Written as DNA, the CDR3 is TGTGCCAGCAGTACTCTAGCGGGGGCCAAACCGACCTACAATGAGCAGTTCTTC.

V and J are TRBV24-1 and TRBJ1-1, with D possibly being TRBD1 (5 bases). The germline V gene has CDR1 KGHDR and CDR2 SFDVKD. The CDR3 spans 15 residues. Trimming cost V 4 bases and J 1 base, with 12 bases left between them. CDR3 nucleotide sequence: TGTGCCACCAGTGACCCCAGGGTGGGGAACACTGAAGCTTTCTTT. Protein: CATSDPRVGNTEAFF.

This chain uses TRBV5-1 with TRBJ1-3, with D perhaps matching TRBD1 (5 bases). V dropped 5 bases and J dropped 1 base, with 7 bases sitting between them. CDR1 and CDR2 from the germline V gene are SGHRS and YFSETQ. The CDR3 is made up of 13 amino acids. CDR3 nucleotides: TGCGCCAGCAGGGGGGTATCTGGAAACACCATATATTTT. It is translated as CASRGVSGNTIYF.

The genes are TRBV25-1 and TRBJ2-7; D gene unclear. CDR1 and CDR2 from the germline V gene are MGHDK and SYGVNS. The V end was cut by 6 bases, the J end by 6 bases, with 12 bases between. The CDR3 is 12 amino acids. CDR3 sequence: CASSRSMREQYF. The CDR3 DNA reads TGTGCCAGCAGCCGCTCTATGCGCGAGCAGTACTTC.

V gene TRBV30 combines with J gene TRBJ2-7; D remains unclear. Trimming removed 8 bases at V and 4 bases at J, with 18 bases between. The CDR3 is 13 residues long. Germline CDR1 is GTSNPN and CDR2 is SVGIG (reference sequence). CDR3 residues: CAETTDEIYEQYF. The CDR3 nucleotides read TGTGCCGAAACCACGGACGAGATTTACGAGCAGTACTTC.